This T cell receptor (beta chain) appears in the sequencing data of a study of vaccination and CD4 T cells after COVID-19. For the study at large: Six male and four female convalescents took part, two of them Hispanic. Samples were taken after vaccination, a median of roughly 70 days after dose two, with a range of 14 to 241. Points from the study as a whole: Median about 88% of reactive clones detected in convalescent patients emerged only post-vaccination.

Positive tests by PCR, dated March to December 2020, predated US Alpha, Beta and Delta variants. TCRdb passed the PCR reads through MiXCR, listing each CDR3 protein once. The sample shows over 20,000 distinct CDR3 sequences, around 60% of them seen only once. Details on this clonotype: No antigen is known for it.

V dropped 5 bases and J dropped 7; count of bases not matched to a gene: 6. There are 14 residues in the CDR3. The chain uses TRBV12-3 or TRBV12-4 and TRBJ1-5; 9 bases fit TRBD1. The material was CD4+ T cells from blood, obtained before SARS-CoV-2 vaccination. The receptor was isolated from a human donor who had recovered from COVID-19. CDR3 region: CASSRDRAGQPQHF. The CDR3 DNA reads as TGTGCCAGCAGTCGGGACAGGGCCGGGCAGCCCCAGCATTTT.